This T cell receptor beta chain was retrieved from a study of blood T cell repertoires in COVID-19. Study-wide context: Italy, Spain and the United States were the sources of the convalescent and acute COVID-19 samples. In each case, the material was cDNA or gDNA derived from T cells, B-cell-depleted T cells, or PBMCs.

Original methodology: How many nucleated cells were present was estimated from reference gene primer amplification. Sequencing was performed with immunoSEQ multiplex PCR; in TCRdb, only in-frame clones are kept and a portion is missing. The V and J calls and clone size come from that table; D and trimming were worked out from the DNA. The sample has 27,000 or so clones, around 90% seen once. This CDR3 is built from 15 residues. V was pared by 1 base and J by 5 bases, with 13 bases between. Germline V gene lookup returns CDR1 SGHAT and CDR2 FQNNGV. This rearrangement joins TRBV11-2 to TRBJ2-3, with D possibly matching TRBD2 (6 bases). The receptor was isolated from a human donor with active COVID-19. The donor label of this sample is uncertain. The sequenced sample was peripheral blood. This CDR3 reads CASSLAGNGRDTQYF. Here the CDR3 DNA reads TGTGCCAGCAGCTTAGCAGGGAACGGGAGAGATACGCAGTATTTT.